This T cell receptor beta chain appears in the sequencing data of a study of shared clonotypes between healthy human individuals. As processed by the authors: Because ImmunoSEQ provided only junction sequences with no quality scores, the filtering differed. Clones were read by immunoSEQ multiplex PCR, and TCRdb kept only the in-frame ones, dropping some. For V, J and clone size, that table is used; D and trimming come from the DNA. The sample has under 1,900,000 clones, just under 99% seen once; the top ten hold around 0.38%. What was sequenced was naive CD4+ T cells sorted from blood. The subset was: CD45RA+ positively selected. The receptor's source is a man aged 25-45 years in good health.

The CDR3 is CASSLDGRAVNTGELFF. Written as DNA, the CDR3 is TGTGCCAGCAGCTTAGATGGTAGGGCAGTGAACACCGGGGAGCTGTTTTTT. This rearrangement joins TRBV11-2 to TRBJ2-2; D is undetermined. The ends were cut back, 0 bases at V and 1 base at J, with 12 bases in the middle. Germline V lookup: CDR1 SGHAT, CDR2 FQNNGV. The CDR3 sequence is 17 residues long. Filled out from reference TRBV11-2 and TRBJ2-2, the complete variable domain reads EAGVAQSPRYKIIEKRQSVAFWCNPISGHATLYWYQQILGQGPKLLIQFQNNGVVDDSQLPKDRFSAERLKGVDSTLKIQPAKLEDSAVYLCASSLDGRAVNTGELFFGEGSRLTVL.